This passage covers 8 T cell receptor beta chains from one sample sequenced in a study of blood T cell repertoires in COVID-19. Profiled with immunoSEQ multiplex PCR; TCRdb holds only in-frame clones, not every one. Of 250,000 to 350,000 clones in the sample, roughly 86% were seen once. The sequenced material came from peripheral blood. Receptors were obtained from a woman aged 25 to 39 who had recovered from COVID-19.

The CDR3 reads CASSQGTGSTLLHEQFF. For the CDR3, the DNA is TGTGCCAGCTCGCAAGGGACAGGGTCGACCCTTTTGCATGAGCAGTTCTTC. The V and J genes are TRBV18 and TRBJ2-1; 9 bases map to TRBD1. The CDR3 totals 17 residues. Looked up from germline, CDR1 is KGHSH and CDR2 is LQKENI. V lost 6 bases, J lost 8 bases, and 17 bases stayed unmatched.

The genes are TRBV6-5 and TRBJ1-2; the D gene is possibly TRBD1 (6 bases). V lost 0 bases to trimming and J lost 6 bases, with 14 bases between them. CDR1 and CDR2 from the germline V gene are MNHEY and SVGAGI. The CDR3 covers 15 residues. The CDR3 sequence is CASSYSNQGRDGYTF. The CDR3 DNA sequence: TGTGCCAGCAGTTACTCGAACCAGGGGAGGGATGGCTACACCTTC.

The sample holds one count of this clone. DNA for the CDR3: TGCAGCGTTGCTACGCAGGGGGCGCCCGGGGAGCTGTTTTTT. Protein product: CSVATQGAPGELFF. The chain joins TRBV29-1 to TRBJ2-2; 8 positions match TRBD1. Germline V gene sequence: CDR1 SQVTM, CDR2 ANQGSEA. With V trimmed by 4 bases and J by 6 bases, 7 bases remained unmatched. The length of the CDR3 is 14 residues.

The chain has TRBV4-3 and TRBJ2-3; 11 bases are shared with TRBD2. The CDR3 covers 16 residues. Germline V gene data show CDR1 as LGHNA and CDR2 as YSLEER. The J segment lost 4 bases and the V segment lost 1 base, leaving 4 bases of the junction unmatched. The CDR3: CASSQATSGNSDTQYF. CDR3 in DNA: TGCGCCAGCAGCCAAGCGACTAGCGGGAACTCAGATACGCAGTATTTT.

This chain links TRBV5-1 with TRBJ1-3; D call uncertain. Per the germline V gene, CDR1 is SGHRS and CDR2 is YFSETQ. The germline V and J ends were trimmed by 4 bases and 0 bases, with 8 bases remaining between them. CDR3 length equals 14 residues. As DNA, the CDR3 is TGCGCCAGCAGCCTACCTTCCTCTGGAAACACCATATATTTT. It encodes CASSLPSSGNTIYF.

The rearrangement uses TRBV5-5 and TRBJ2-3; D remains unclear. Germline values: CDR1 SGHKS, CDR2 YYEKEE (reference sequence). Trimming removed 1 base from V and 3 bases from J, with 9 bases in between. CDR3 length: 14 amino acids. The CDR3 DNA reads TGTGCCAGCAGCTTGCTCGCGTCGACAGATACGCAGTATTTT. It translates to CASSLLASTDTQYF.

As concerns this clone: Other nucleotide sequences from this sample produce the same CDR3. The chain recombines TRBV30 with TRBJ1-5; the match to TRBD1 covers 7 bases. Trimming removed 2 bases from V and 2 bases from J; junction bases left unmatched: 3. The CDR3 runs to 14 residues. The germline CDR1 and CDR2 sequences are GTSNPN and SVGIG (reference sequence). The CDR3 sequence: CAWSRDRGNQPQHF. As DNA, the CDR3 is TGTGCCTGGAGTCGAGACAGGGGCAATCAGCCCCAGCATTTT.

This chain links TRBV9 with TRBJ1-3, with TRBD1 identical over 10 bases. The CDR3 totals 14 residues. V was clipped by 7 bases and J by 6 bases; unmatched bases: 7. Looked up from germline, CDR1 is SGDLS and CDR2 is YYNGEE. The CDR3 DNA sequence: TGTGCCAGCGGGACAGGGGAAAGAGTAAACACCATATATTTT. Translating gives CASGTGERVNTIYF.